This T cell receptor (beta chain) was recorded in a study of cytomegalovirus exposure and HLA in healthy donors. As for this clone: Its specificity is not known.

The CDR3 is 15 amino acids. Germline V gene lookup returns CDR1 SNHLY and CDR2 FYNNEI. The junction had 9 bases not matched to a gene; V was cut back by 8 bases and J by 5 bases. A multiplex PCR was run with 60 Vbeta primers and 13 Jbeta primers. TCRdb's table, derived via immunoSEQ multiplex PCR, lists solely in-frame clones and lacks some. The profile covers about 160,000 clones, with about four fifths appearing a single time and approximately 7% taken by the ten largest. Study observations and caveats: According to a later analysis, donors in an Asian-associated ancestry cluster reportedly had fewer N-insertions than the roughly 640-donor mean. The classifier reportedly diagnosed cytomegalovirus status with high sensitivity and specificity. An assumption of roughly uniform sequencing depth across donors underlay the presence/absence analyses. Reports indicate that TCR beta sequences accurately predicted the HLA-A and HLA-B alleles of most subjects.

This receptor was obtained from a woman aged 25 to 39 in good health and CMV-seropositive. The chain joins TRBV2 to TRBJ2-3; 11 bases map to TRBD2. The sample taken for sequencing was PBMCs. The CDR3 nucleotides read TGTGCCAGCTCTGACAGACTAGCGGGGAGAGATACGCAGTATTTT. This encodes CASSDRLAGRDTQYF.